The 19 T cell receptor beta chains reported below all come from one sample, sequenced in a study of T cell responses to AZD1222 COVID-19 vaccine. The assay was immunoSEQ multiplex PCR, and TCRdb's table has in-frame clones only and misses some. The data contain about 150,000 clones, roughly 89% of them seen just once; the ten biggest clones take up less than 5.5%. This specimen consisted of peripheral blood, obtained on day 0 of AZD1222 vaccination. Every receptor here comes from an adult in good health.

The rearrangement uses TRBV7-8 and TRBJ2-3, with D tentatively TRBD1 (5 bases). Per the germline V gene, CDR1 is SGHVS and CDR2 is FQNEAQ. V was pared by 8 bases and J by 1 base, with 13 bases between. This CDR3 contains 14 residues. CDR3 sequence reads: CASRLVRGTDTQYF. The CDR3 bases are TGTGCCAGCCGACTGGTCAGGGGCACAGATACGCAGTATTTT.

Note on this clone: The identical CDR3 is also encoded by other nucleotide sequences in the sample. The chain couples TRBV6-5 to TRBJ1-5, with 7 nucleotides matching TRBD1. The CDR3 consists of 14 residues. V lost 5 bases, J lost 6 bases, and 7 bases stayed unmatched. The germline CDR1 and CDR2 sequences are MNHEY and SVGAGI. In DNA, the CDR3 is TGTGCCAGCAGTCCAGACAGGGACGGTCAGCCCCAGCATTTT. It yields the protein CASSPDRDGQPQHF.

The rearrangement links TRBV3-1 (or the pseudogene TRBV3-2) to TRBJ2-5, with 10 bases identical to TRBD2. Germline V gene sequence: CDR1 LGHDT, CDR2 YNNKEL (reference sequence). The CDR3 is 19 amino acids. The trim removed 0 bases at V and 4 bases at J, leaving 14 bases unmatched. In nucleotides, the CDR3 is TGTGCCAGCAGCCAAGATCGTGGGACTAGCGACCCTCGGGGAGAGACCCAGTACTTC. It yields the protein CASSQDRGTSDPRGETQYF.

This clone has just one count. V gene TRBV28 combines with J gene TRBJ2-7; 7 bases are a match to TRBD1. Germline CDR1 reads MDHEN; CDR2 reads SYDVKM. The CDR3 totals 16 residues. J gave up 3 bases and V 5 bases, and 13 bases lay outside the gene matches. The CDR3 reads CASSLPRTGSLYEQYF. CDR3 coding DNA: TGTGCCAGCAGTCTACCAAGGACAGGATCCCTCTACGAGCAGTACTTC.

This chain links TRBV19 with TRBJ2-1, with 14 bases identical to TRBD2. V trimming: 5 bases; J trimming: 0 bases; junction bases outside the gene matches: 9. The CDR3 runs to 19 residues. CDR1 LNHDA and CDR2 SQIVND come from the germline V gene (reference sequence). CDR3 amino acids: CASSSRTSGGWSSYNEQFF. In DNA, the CDR3 is TGTGCCAGTAGTTCCAGGACTAGCGGGGGGTGGAGCTCCTACAATGAGCAGTTCTTC.

The V and J genes are TRBV7-9 and TRBJ2-2; 7 bases are a match to TRBD2. Germline V gene sequence: CDR1 SEHNR, CDR2 FQNEAQ (reference sequence). The junction had 7 bases not matched to a gene; V was cut back by 5 bases and J by 1 base. The length of the CDR3 is 16 residues. DNA of the CDR3: TGTGCCAGCAGCCCTAGGGGCGGGGGGAACACCGGGGAGCTGTTTTTT. Translating gives CASSPRGGGNTGELFF.

This sequence joins TRBV7-9 and TRBJ1-1; TRBD1 is a possible D gene (6 bases). Germline values: CDR1 SEHNR, CDR2 FQNEAQ (reference sequence). The CDR3 sequence is 15 residues long. V lost 7 bases to trimming and J lost 0 bases, with 15 bases between them. The CDR3 reads CASTFERDMNTEAFF. DNA of the CDR3: TGTGCCAGCACCTTTGAGAGGGACATGAACACTGAAGCTTTCTTT.

The V gene is TRBV7-3, the J gene TRBJ1-3; D gene unclear. Germline CDR1 is SGHTA and CDR2 is FQGTGA. This CDR3 spans 16 amino acids. Trimming cost V 1 base and J 0 bases, with 10 bases left between them. This CDR3 reads CASSLNSGTSGNTIYF. The CDR3 coding sequence is TGTGCCAGCAGCTTAAATAGCGGTACCTCTGGAAACACCATATATTTT.

The CDR3 sequence is CASRRQGDQGPQHF. CDR3 nucleotides: TGTGCCAGCAGGCGACAGGGGGACCAGGGGCCCCAGCATTTT. This sequence joins TRBV6-5 and TRBJ1-5; 9 bases agree with TRBD1. V was clipped by 6 bases and J by 9 bases; unmatched bases: 9. Germline CDR1 reads MNHEY; CDR2 reads SVGAGI. The CDR3 totals 14 residues.

The chain uses TRBV4-2 and TRBJ1-5; TRBD1 matches at 7 bases. The CDR3 totals 15 residues. The trim removed 8 bases at V and 7 bases at J, leaving 14 bases unmatched. CDR1 is LGHNA and CDR2 is YNFKEQ in the germline V gene. CDR3 in DNA: TGTGCCAGCGCGCAGAGGCAGGGGGTGGGGCAGCCCCAGCATTTT. Protein: CASAQRQGVGQPQHF.

The table lists this clone with a count of one. The chain is built from TRBV5-8 and TRBJ2-1; 7 bases line up with TRBD1. Trimming removed 0 bases from V and 0 bases from J; junction bases left unmatched: 0. The CDR3 totals 15 residues. Per the germline V gene, CDR1 is SGHTS and CDR2 is YDEGEE. CDR3 amino acids: CASSLGQGSYNEQFF. DNA for the CDR3: TGTGCCAGCAGCTTGGGACAGGGCTCCTACAATGAGCAGTTCTTC. The complete variable domain, with remaining parts taken from reference TRBV5-8 and TRBJ2-1, reads EAGVTQSPTHLIKTRGQQATLRCSPISGHTSVYWYQQALGLGLQFLLWYDEGEERNRGNFPPRFSGRQFPNYSSELNVNALELEDSALYLCASSLGQGSYNEQFFGPGTRLTVL.

In its sample, this clone was seen a few times. The CDR3 loop reads CASSREGEQYF. CDR3 nucleotides: TGTGCCAGCAGTAGAGAGGGCGAGCAGTACTTC. The chain employs TRBV9 and TRBJ2-7, with D possibly matching TRBD2 (5 bases). Germline V CDR1 and CDR2: SGDLS, YYNGEE. Trimming shortened V by 5 bases and J by 6 bases, and 9 bases separated the two germline ends. The CDR3 sequence is 11 residues long.

CDR3 region: CASSFLETQYF. CDR3 nucleotide sequence: TGTGCCAGCAGCTTTCTGGAGACCCAGTACTTC. The rearrangement uses TRBV5-4 and TRBJ2-5; D not certain. V lost 2 bases and J lost 5, with 4 bases in between. The CDR3 length is 11 residues. Per the germline V gene, CDR1 is SGHNT and CDR2 is YYREEE (reference sequence).

This clone was seen a single time. The CDR3, as DNA: TGCGCCAGCAGGGTGACGGGCCCCGGGGGCTACACCTTC. Protein: CASRVTGPGGYTF. This chain joins TRBV10-1 and TRBJ1-2; no reliable D call. The CDR3 is 13 amino acids. Trimming took off 6 bases at V and 8 bases at J, with 16 bases between the two ends. Germline CDR1 is WNHNN and CDR2 is SYGVQD (reference sequence).

The chain has TRBV20-1 and TRBJ1-2; the D is unclear. Germline values: CDR1 DFQATT, CDR2 SNEGSKA (reference sequence). The CDR3 is 8 residues long. V was clipped by 4 bases and J by 6 bases, with 0 bases between them. Here the CDR3 reads CSANGYTF. The CDR3 DNA follows: TGCAGTGCTAATGGCTACACCTTC.

This rearrangement joins TRBV11-2 to TRBJ1-4; a possible D gene is TRBD1 (5 bases). Trimming stripped 0 bases from V and 4 bases from J, with 9 bases between. The CDR3 has 15 amino acids. The V gene's germline CDR1 is SGHAT and CDR2 FQNNGV. CDR3 sequence: CASSLDGGDNEKLFF. In DNA, the CDR3 is TGTGCCAGCAGCTTAGACGGGGGGGATAATGAAAAACTGTTTTTT.

The genes are TRBV3-1 (or the pseudogene TRBV3-2) and TRBJ1-1; tentative D call: TRBD1 (5 bases). The length of the CDR3 is 13 residues. In germline, CDR1 is LGHDT, CDR2 YNNKEL (reference sequence). Trimming shortened V by 2 bases and J by 11 bases, and 15 bases separated the two germline ends. Written as DNA, the CDR3 is TGTGCCAGCAGCCAATTTCTGGGGGGAGAGGCTTTCTTT. Translating gives CASSQFLGGEAFF.

This clone was recorded a few times. The rearrangement uses TRBV7-8 and TRBJ1-6; D uncertain. V dropped 5 bases and J dropped 0 bases, with 11 bases sitting between them. The CDR3 totals 16 residues. Per germline, CDR1 SGHVS and CDR2 FQNEAQ. The CDR3 loop is CASSPYLGSYNSPLHF. The CDR3 DNA sequence: TGTGCCAGCAGCCCATACTTGGGCTCCTATAATTCACCCCTCCACTTT.

The chain has TRBV11-2 and TRBJ2-7; D gene unclear. V lost 2 bases to trimming and J lost 7 bases, with 12 bases between them. The CDR3 length is 13 residues. Germline V gene sequence: CDR1 SGHAT, CDR2 FQNNGV. The CDR3 DNA sequence: TGTGCCAGCAGCTTAACGGCTAGTTGGGAGCAGTACTTC. As protein: CASSLTASWEQYF. The whole variable domain, filled in from reference TRBV11-2 and TRBJ2-7, reads EAGVAQSPRYKIIEKRQSVAFWCNPISGHATLYWYQQILGQGPKLLIQFQNNGVVDDSQLPKDRFSAERLKGVDSTLKIQPAKLEDSAVYLCASSLTASWEQYFGPGTRLTVT.